Listed here are 21 T cell receptor beta chains from one sample, sequenced in a study of T cell responses to AZD1222 COVID-19 vaccine (dated by TCRdb to the early 2020s). The library was built by means of the immunoSEQ multiplex PCR assay. TCRdb limited this immuneACCESS table to in-frame rearrangements with V and J called. A share of clones is missing; checked studies link under half to unresolved V genes, and the rest is unexplained. The sample table lists 150,000 or so clones, approximately 90% of them with a count of one. The ten top clones hold 4.5% to 6.5% of the sample. The label giving this sample's time point can be read as: baseline before first vaccination. Sequencing was performed on peripheral blood, taken on day 0 of AZD1222 vaccination. These receptors originate from an adult in good health.

The chain joins TRBV27 to TRBJ1-6, with a weak D call TRBD1 (6 bases). This CDR3 is built from 17 residues. V shed 10 bases and J shed 7 bases, with 26 bases lying between them. Looked up from germline, CDR1 is MNHEY and CDR2 is SMNVEV (reference sequence). The CDR3 nucleotides are TGTGCCACCCTACCGGCGGGGGGGGCGCCCCCGAATTCACCCCTCCACTTT. It encodes CATLPAGGAPPNSPLHF.

The chain has TRBV5-8 and TRBJ2-3; D unresolved. Germline V gene sequence: CDR1 SGHTS, CDR2 YDEGEE. Trimming left V 7 bases short and J 2 bases short, with 17 bases between. This CDR3 is built from 15 residues. CDR3 nucleotides: TGTGCCAGCTCTACAGCGCGGTTCCCCACAGATACGCAGTATTTT. It specifies CASSTARFPTDTQYF.

The chain combines TRBV28 with TRBJ2-5; 8 bases are a match to TRBD1. Per germline, CDR1 MDHEN and CDR2 SYDVKM. V lost 5 bases to trimming and J lost 5 bases; unmatched junction nucleotides: 10. The CDR3 covers 15 residues. This chain's CDR3 is CASSTHGQGRETQYF. The CDR3 DNA reads as TGTGCCAGCAGTACCCACGGACAGGGAAGGGAGACCCAGTACTTC.

This chain links TRBV28 with TRBJ2-1; D uncertain. Trimming shortened V by 4 bases and J by 5 bases, and 18 bases separated the two germline ends. Germline values: CDR1 MDHEN, CDR2 SYDVKM. The CDR3 length is 16 residues. CDR3 residues: CASSSGRRGTHNEQFF. CDR3 DNA: TGTGCCAGCAGTTCCGGAAGGAGAGGTACGCACAATGAGCAGTTCTTC.

V is TRBV9 and J is TRBJ1-6; perhaps TRBD1 as D (5 bases). This CDR3 is 16 amino acids long. The V and J ends lost 0 bases and 6 bases respectively, with 13 bases between them. Germline V gene data show CDR1 as SGDLS and CDR2 as YYNGEE. The CDR3 DNA reads TGTGCCAGCAGCGTAGAGGGGTGGAAGGGTAATTCACCCCTCCACTTT. Translated, it gives CASSVEGWKGNSPLHF.

This chain uses TRBV6-2 or TRBV6-3 with TRBJ1-5; the D is unclear. Germline V gene data show CDR1 as MNHEY and CDR2 as SVGEGT. V gave up 6 bases and J gave up 6 bases, with 15 bases separating them. The CDR3 contains 14 residues. DNA for the CDR3: TGTGCCAGCAGCCCTGCGAGGGTGGGTCAGCCCCAGCATTTT. Translation gives CASSPARVGQPQHF.

The chain carries TRBV28 and TRBJ1-2; possibly TRBD1 for D (6 bases). V was clipped by 3 bases and J by 4 bases, with 12 bases between them. This CDR3 has 14 residues. The germline V gene encodes CDR1 MDHEN and CDR2 SYDVKM. CDR3 DNA sequence: TGTGCCAGCAGTTTTTCCGTACAGGGCTATGGCTACACCTTC. Translated: CASSFSVQGYGYTF.

CDR3 bases: TGTGCCAGCAGCCCCCGCGGGTCAAGGAGCACAGATACGCAGTATTTT. It yields the protein CASSPRGSRSTDTQYF. J is TRBJ2-3 and V is TRBV7-6; TRBD2 is a possible D gene (5 bases). V was shortened by 5 bases and J by 0 bases, with 15 bases between the two germline ends. Germline lookup yields CDR1 SGHVS and CDR2 FNYEAQ. The CDR3 spans 16 residues.

The rearrangement links TRBV27 to TRBJ1-3; D possibly corresponds to TRBD1 (5 bases). The germline gives CDR1 MNHEY, CDR2 SMNVEV (reference sequence). Trimming removed 6 bases from V and 0 bases from J, with 12 bases in between. CDR3 length: 15 residues. The CDR3 sequence is CASSQGRSSGNTIYF. For the CDR3, the DNA is TGTGCCAGCAGCCAGGGACGTAGCTCTGGAAACACCATATATTTT.

The rearrangement joins TRBV4-2 to TRBJ2-7, with 14 bases identical to TRBD2. The CDR3 totals 15 residues. Looked up from germline, CDR1 is LGHNA and CDR2 is YNFKEQ. With 1 base clipped from V and 8 bases from J, the junction kept 4 bases outside the gene matches. The CDR3 sequence: CASSQGLAGGGQQYF. The CDR3 DNA reads TGTGCCAGCAGCCAAGGACTAGCGGGAGGGGGCCAGCAGTACTTC.

J is TRBJ1-1 and V is TRBV7-8; D might be TRBD1 (5 bases). The V end was cut by 1 base, the J end by 1 base, with 13 bases between. Germline CDR1 reads SGHVS; CDR2 reads FQNEAQ. The CDR3 spans 16 residues. The CDR3, as DNA: TGTGCCAGCAGCTTAGGGGGGGGAGGACCGAACACTGAAGCTTTCTTT. Protein product: CASSLGGGGPNTEAFF.

J is TRBJ1-3 and V is TRBV19; possibly TRBD1 for D (6 bases). CDR1 is LNHDA and CDR2 is SQIVND in the germline V gene (reference sequence). The V and J ends lost 8 bases and 0 bases respectively, with 20 bases between them. This CDR3 is built from 17 residues. CDR3 DNA sequence: TGTGCCAGTTCCGCCCAGCAGGGGATAACCTCTGGAAACACCATATATTTT. Its translation: CASSAQQGITSGNTIYF.

Only a few counts were recorded for this clone. DNA of the CDR3: TGTGCCAGCAGTCGACAGGGGGCGAGGGGGAATTCACCCCTCCACTTT. Translation: CASSRQGARGNSPLHF. The V gene is TRBV2, the J gene TRBJ1-6, with 10 bases matching TRBD1. The CDR3 has 16 amino acids. Trimming took 5 bases from V and 7 from J; bases not matched to a gene: 8. CDR1 and CDR2 (germline): SNHLY, FYNNEI.

The V and J genes are TRBV5-4 and TRBJ1-4, with TRBD1 matching 9 bases. CDR3 length equals 14 residues. Germline V CDR1 and CDR2: SGHNT, YYREEE (reference sequence). Trimming at V came to 2 bases and at J to 8 bases, leaving 4 bases not matched to a gene. The DNA for the CDR3 is TGTGCCAGCAGCTTACAGGGGGCAGGAGAAAAACTGTTTTTT. Protein: CASSLQGAGEKLFF.

The rearrangement uses TRBV11-2 and TRBJ1-3, with a tentative D call TRBD1 (6 bases). Germline CDR1 reads SGHAT; CDR2 reads FQNNGV. The CDR3 extends over 15 amino acids. V shed 5 bases and J shed 4 bases, with 15 bases lying between them. The CDR3 coding sequence is TGTGCCAGCAGCCGAGGGGGGGGGCCCGGAAACACCATATATTTT. This gives the protein CASSRGGGPGNTIYF. Based on the CDR3 plus reference TRBV11-2 and TRBJ1-3, the full variable domain is EAGVAQSPRYKIIEKRQSVAFWCNPISGHATLYWYQQILGQGPKLLIQFQNNGVVDDSQLPKDRFSAERLKGVDSTLKIQPAKLEDSAVYLCASSRGGGPGNTIYFGEGSWLTVV.

Only one count was recorded for this clone. V usage is TRBV5-4 and J usage is TRBJ2-4, with 9 positions matching TRBD2. In germline, CDR1 is SGHNT, CDR2 YYREEE (reference sequence). The CDR3 covers 18 residues. V was pared by 0 bases and J by 0 bases, with 7 bases of the junction left unmatched. CDR3 nucleotide sequence: TGTGCCAGCAGCTTGGGTATTAGCGGGAGTCTAGCCAAAAACATTCAGTACTTC. It yields the protein CASSLGISGSLAKNIQYF.

This clone showed up just once. The chain joins TRBV5-1 to TRBJ2-7; TRBD2 matches at 8 bases. CDR1 and CDR2 from the germline V gene are SGHRS and YFSETQ. CDR3 size: 15 residues. After removal of 0 bases from V and 3 bases from J, the junction contained 5 bases not matched to a gene. The chain's CDR3 is CASSLVAGGNYEQYF. The CDR3 DNA follows: TGCGCCAGCAGCTTGGTGGCGGGAGGCAACTACGAGCAGTACTTC.

J is TRBJ1-4 and V is TRBV18, with D possibly being TRBD1 (6 bases). V lost 3 bases and J 14 bases, leaving 16 bases between the germline ends. In germline, CDR1 is KGHSH, CDR2 LQKENI. The CDR3 is 13 amino acids. In nucleotides, the CDR3 is TGTGCCAGCTCACCGCATCCGGACAGTAGCCTGTTTTTT. Amino acid sequence: CASSPHPDSSLFF.

The J gene is TRBJ1-2, the V gene TRBV9, with 8 bases fitting TRBD1. This CDR3 contains 15 residues. Germline V lookup: CDR1 SGDLS, CDR2 YYNGEE. After removal of 2 bases from V and 2 bases from J, the junction contained 5 bases not matched to a gene. In DNA form, the CDR3 reads TGTGCCAGCAGCGTGACGACAGGGGCCAACTATGGCTACACCTTC. Protein product: CASSVTTGANYGYTF.

The V gene is TRBV7-9, the J gene TRBJ2-1; perhaps TRBD1 as D (5 bases). Germline CDR1 SEHNR, CDR2 FQNEAQ (reference sequence). This CDR3 region has 16 residues. Trimming shortened V by 5 bases and J by 6 bases, and 20 bases separated the two germline ends. Written as DNA, the CDR3 is TGTGCCAGCAGCCCGAGGACAAATTCCCGGGCCAATGAGCAGTTCTTC. Amino acids: CASSPRTNSRANEQFF.

This clone showed up just once. V and J are TRBV28 and TRBJ1-5, with D possibly TRBD1 on 5 matching bases. The ends were cut back, 5 bases at V and 4 bases at J, with 21 bases in the middle. The CDR3 runs to 17 residues. Germline-derived CDR1 and CDR2 are MDHEN and SYDVKM. In DNA, the CDR3 is TGTGCCAGCAGTCGGCAGGGCGCAGACGCTCTAAATCAGCCCCAGCATTTT. Translating gives CASSRQGADALNQPQHF. The full variable domain, with the rest looked up from reference TRBV28 and TRBJ1-5, is DVKVTQSSRYLVKRTGEKVFLECVQDMDHENMFWYRQDPGLGLRLIYFSYDVKMKEKGDIPEGYSVSREKKERFSLILESASTNQTSMYLCASSRQGADALNQPQHFGDGTRLSIL.